This record looks at one T cell receptor (beta chain) sequence and its context. TCRdb's table, derived via immunoSEQ multiplex PCR, lists solely in-frame clones and lacks some. Of about 35,000 clones in the sample, approximately 80% were seen once. The sample is drawn from a study of OX40 agonist ivuxolimab in advanced cancers. Study-wide context: Patients were treated with ivuxolimab, an agonistic anti-OX40 (CD134) antibody. The dose of intravenous ivuxolimab that patients received every 2 weeks ranged from 0.01 to 10 mg/kg. Head and neck, renal cell, melanoma or hepatocellular carcinoma were the cancers that dose-escalation patients had.

If patients had autoimmune disease history or systemic immunosuppression, they were excluded. The CDR3 has 11 amino acids. Germline V CDR1 and CDR2: GTSNPN, SVGIG (reference sequence). V gave up 8 bases and J gave up 3 bases, with 10 bases separating them. The chain carries TRBV30 and TRBJ1-1, with D perhaps matching TRBD1 (5 bases). The specimen comprised CD4+ or CD8+ T cells sorted from blood, sampled in a trial of the OX40 agonist ivuxolimab. The receptor was isolated from an adult with an advanced solid tumor such as melanoma, head and neck, liver or kidney cancer. The CDR3 loop is CAGGEDTEAFF. The CDR3 DNA reads TGTGCCGGGGGGGAAGACACTGAAGCTTTCTTT.